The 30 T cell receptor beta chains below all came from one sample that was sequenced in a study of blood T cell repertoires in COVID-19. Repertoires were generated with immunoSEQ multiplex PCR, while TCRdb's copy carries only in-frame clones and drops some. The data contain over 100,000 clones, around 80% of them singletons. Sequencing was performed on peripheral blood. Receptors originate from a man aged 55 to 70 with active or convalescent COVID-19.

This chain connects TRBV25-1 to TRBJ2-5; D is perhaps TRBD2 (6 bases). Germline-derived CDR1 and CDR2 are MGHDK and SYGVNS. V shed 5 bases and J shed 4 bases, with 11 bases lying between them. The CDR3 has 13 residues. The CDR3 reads CASSWRGGETQYF. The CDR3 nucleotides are TGTGCCAGCAGTTGGAGGGGAGGAGAGACCCAGTACTTC.

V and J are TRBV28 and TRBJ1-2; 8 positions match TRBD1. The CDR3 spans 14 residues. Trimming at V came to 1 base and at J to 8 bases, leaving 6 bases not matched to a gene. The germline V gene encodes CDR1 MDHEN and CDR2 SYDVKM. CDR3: CASSLLTGAPGYTF. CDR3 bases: TGTGCCAGCAGTTTATTGACAGGGGCCCCGGGCTACACCTTC.

Here the CDR3 DNA reads TGTGCCAGTCGATCCGGGACAGGGTCCCAAGAGACCCAGTACTTC. Protein product: CASRSGTGSQETQYF. This rearrangement joins TRBV27 to TRBJ2-5, with 9 nucleotides matching TRBD1. Trimming cost V 9 bases and J 1 base; bases outside gene matches: 9. Per germline, CDR1 MNHEY and CDR2 SMNVEV (reference sequence). The CDR3 is 15 residues long.

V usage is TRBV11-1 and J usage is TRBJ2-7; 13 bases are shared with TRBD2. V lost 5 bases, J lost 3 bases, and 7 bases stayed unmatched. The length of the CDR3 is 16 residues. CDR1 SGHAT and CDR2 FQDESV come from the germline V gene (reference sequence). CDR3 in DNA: TGTGCCAGCAGCGTTGGGACTAGCGGGACGGACTACGAGCAGTACTTC. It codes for CASSVGTSGTDYEQYF.

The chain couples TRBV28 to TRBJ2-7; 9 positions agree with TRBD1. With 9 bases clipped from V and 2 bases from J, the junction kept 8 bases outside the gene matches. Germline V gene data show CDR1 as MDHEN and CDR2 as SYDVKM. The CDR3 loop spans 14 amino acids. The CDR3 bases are TGTGCCAGTAGGGACAGGGCACCGACCTACGAGCAGTACTTC. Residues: CASRDRAPTYEQYF.

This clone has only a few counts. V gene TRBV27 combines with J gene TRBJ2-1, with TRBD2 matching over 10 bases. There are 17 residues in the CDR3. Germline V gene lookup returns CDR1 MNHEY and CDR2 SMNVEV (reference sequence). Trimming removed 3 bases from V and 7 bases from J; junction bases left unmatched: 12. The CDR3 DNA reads TGTGCCAGCAGTTTTGTTTCGAGCGGGAGGGCCGGGAATGAGCAGTTCTTC. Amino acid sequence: CASSFVSSGRAGNEQFF.

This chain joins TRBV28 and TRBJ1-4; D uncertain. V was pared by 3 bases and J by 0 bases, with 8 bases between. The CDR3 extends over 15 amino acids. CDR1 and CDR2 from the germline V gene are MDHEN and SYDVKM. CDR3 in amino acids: CASSLDLATNEKLFF. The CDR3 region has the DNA TGTGCCAGCAGTTTGGATCTAGCAACTAATGAAAAACTGTTTTTT.

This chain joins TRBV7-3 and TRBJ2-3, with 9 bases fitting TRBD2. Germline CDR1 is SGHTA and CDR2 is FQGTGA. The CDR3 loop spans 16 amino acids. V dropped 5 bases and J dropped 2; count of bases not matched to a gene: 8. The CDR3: CASSPSASGNTDTQYF. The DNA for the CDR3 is TGTGCCAGCAGCCCCTCCGCTAGCGGGAACACAGATACGCAGTATTTT.

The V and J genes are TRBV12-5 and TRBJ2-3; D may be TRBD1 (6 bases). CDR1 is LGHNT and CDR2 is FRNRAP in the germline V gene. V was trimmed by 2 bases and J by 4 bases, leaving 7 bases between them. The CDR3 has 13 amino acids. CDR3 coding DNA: TGTGCTAGTGGTTTGCAGGGGCCAGATACGCAGTATTTT. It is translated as CASGLQGPDTQYF. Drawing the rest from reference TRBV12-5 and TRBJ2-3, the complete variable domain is DARVTQTPRHKVTEMGQEVTMRCQPILGHNTVFWYRQTMMQGLELLAYFRNRAPLDDSGMPKDRFSAEMPDATLATLKIQPSEPRDSAVYFCASGLQGPDTQYFGPGTRLTVL.

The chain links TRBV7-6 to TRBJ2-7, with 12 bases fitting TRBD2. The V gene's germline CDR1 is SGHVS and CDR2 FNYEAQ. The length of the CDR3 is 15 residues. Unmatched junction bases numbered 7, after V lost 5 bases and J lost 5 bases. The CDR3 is CASSGGTSGRNEQYF. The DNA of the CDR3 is TGTGCCAGCAGCGGGGGGACTAGCGGGCGGAACGAGCAGTACTTC.

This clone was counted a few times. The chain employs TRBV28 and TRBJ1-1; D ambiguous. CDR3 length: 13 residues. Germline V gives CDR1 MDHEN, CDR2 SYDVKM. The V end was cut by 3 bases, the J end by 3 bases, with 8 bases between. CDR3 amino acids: CASSLGLYTEAFF. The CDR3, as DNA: TGTGCCAGCAGTTTGGGCCTTTACACTGAAGCTTTCTTT.

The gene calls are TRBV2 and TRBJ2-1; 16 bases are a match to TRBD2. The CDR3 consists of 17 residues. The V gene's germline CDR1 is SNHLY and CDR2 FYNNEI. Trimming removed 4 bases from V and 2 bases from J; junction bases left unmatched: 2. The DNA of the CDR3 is TGTGCCAGCAGTGGGGGGACTAGCGGGAGGGCCTACAATGAGCAGTTCTTC. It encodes CASSGGTSGRAYNEQFF.

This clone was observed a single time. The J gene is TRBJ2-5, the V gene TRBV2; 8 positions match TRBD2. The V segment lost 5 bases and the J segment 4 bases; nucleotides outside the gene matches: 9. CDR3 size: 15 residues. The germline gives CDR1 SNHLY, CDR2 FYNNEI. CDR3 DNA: TGTGCCAGCAGTACTCTGAGCGGGAGTGGAGAGACCCAGTACTTC. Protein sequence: CASSTLSGSGETQYF.

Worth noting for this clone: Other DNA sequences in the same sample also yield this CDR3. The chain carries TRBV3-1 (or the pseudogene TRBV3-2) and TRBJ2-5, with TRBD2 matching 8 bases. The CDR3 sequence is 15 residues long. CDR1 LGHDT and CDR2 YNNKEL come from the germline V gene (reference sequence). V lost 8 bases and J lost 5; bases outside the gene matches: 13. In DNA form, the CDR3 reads TGTGCCAGCGGTCAGAGAGCGGGAGTGAGGGAGACCCAGTACTTC. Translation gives CASGQRAGVRETQYF.

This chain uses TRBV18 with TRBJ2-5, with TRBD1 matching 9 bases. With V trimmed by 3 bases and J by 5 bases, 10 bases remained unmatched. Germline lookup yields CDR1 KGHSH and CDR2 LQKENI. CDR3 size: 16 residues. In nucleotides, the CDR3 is TGTGCCAGCTCACCCAACCAGGGACAGGGAGGGGAGACCCAGTACTTC. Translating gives CASSPNQGQGGETQYF.

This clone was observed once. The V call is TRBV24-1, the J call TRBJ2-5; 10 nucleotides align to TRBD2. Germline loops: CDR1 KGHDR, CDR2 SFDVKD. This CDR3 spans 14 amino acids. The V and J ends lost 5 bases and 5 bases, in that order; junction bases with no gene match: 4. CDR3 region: CATSGTSGTETQYF. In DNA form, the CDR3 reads TGTGCCACCAGTGGTACTAGCGGGACGGAGACCCAGTACTTC.

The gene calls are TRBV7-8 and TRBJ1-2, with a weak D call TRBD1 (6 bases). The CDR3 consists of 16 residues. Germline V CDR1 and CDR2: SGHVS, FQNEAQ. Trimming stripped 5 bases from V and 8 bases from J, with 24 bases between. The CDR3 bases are TGTGCCAGCAGCCCGAGGGGGACTTCGGGGGGCAGGGGCTACACCTTC. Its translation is CASSPRGTSGGRGYTF.

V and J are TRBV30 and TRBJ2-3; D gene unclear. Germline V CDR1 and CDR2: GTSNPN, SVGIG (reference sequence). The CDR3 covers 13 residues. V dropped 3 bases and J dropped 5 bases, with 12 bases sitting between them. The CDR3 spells CAWRPPFRDTQYF. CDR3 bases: TGTGCCTGGAGACCGCCGTTTAGAGATACGCAGTATTTT.

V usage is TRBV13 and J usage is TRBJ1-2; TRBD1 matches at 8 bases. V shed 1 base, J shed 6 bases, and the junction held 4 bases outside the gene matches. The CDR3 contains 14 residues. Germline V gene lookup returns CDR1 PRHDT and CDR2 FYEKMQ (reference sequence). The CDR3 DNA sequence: TGTGCCAGCAGCTTAGACAGGGGGGTAGATGGCTACACCTTC. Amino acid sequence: CASSLDRGVDGYTF.

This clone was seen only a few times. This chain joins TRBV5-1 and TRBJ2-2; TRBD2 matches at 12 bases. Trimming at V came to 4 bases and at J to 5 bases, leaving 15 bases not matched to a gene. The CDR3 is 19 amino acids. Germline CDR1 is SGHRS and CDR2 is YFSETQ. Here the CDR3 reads CASSRLAGVVVGGTGELFF. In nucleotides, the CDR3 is TGCGCCAGCAGCAGACTAGCGGGAGTGGTAGTAGGCGGGACCGGGGAGCTGTTTTTT.

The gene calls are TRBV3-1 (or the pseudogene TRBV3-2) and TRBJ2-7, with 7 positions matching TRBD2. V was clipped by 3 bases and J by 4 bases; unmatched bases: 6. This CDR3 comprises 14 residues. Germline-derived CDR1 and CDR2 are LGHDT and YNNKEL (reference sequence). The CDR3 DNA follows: TGTGCCAGCAGCCACGGGGGGAGCGCGTACGAGCAGTACTTC. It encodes CASSHGGSAYEQYF.

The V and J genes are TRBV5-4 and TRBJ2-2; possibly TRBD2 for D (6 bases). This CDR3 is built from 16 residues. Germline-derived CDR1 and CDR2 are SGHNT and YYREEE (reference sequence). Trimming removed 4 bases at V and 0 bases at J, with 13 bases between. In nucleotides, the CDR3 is TGTGCCAGCAGCCCCCGGGAGAGGGCGAACACCGGGGAGCTGTTTTTT. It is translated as CASSPRERANTGELFF.

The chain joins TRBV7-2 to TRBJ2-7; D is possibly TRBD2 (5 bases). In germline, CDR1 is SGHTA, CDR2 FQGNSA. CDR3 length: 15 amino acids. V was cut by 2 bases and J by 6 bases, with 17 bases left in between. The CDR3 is CASSLRGREDSEQYF. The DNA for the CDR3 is TGTGCCAGCAGCTTACGGGGTCGGGAAGACTCCGAGCAGTACTTC.

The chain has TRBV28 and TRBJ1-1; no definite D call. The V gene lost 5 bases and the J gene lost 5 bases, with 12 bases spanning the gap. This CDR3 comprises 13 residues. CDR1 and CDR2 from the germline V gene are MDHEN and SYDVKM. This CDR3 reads CASSEAGITEAFF. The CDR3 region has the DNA TGTGCCAGCAGTGAAGCGGGGATAACTGAAGCTTTCTTT.

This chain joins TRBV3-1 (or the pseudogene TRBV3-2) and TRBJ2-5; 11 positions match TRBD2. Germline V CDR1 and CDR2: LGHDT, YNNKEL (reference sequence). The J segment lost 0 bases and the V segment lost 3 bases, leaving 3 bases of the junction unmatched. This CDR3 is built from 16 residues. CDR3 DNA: TGTGCCAGCAGCCAGGGACTAGCGGCGTACCAAGAGACCCAGTACTTC. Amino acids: CASSQGLAAYQETQYF.

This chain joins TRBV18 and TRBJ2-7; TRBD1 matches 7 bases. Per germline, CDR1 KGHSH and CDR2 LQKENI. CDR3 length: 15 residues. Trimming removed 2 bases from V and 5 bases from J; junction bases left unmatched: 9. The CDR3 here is CASSPMTGQFNEQYF. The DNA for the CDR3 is TGTGCCAGCTCACCAATGACGGGACAGTTTAACGAGCAGTACTTC.

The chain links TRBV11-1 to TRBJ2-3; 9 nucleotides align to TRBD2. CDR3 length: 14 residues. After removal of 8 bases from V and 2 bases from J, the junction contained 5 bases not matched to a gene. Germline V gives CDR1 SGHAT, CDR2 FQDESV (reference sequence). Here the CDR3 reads CASGREGLTDTQYF. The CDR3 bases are TGTGCCAGCGGGCGGGAGGGCCTCACAGATACGCAGTATTTT.

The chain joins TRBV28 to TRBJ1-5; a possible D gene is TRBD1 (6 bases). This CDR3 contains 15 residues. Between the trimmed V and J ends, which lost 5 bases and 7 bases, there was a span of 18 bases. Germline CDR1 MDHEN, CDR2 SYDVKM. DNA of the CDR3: TGTGCCAGCAGTCGCGGGGGGGCCGGGGGGCAGCCCCAGCATTTT. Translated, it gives CASSRGGAGGQPQHF. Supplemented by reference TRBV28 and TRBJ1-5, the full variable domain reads DVKVTQSSRYLVKRTGEKVFLECVQDMDHENMFWYRQDPGLGLRLIYFSYDVKMKEKGDIPEGYSVSREKKERFSLILESASTNQTSMYLCASSRGGAGGQPQHFGDGTRLSIL.

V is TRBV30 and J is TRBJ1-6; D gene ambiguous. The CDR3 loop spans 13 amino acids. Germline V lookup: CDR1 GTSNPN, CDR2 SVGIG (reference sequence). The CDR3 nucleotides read TGTGCGATACGGGCCCCGGGGAGTTCACCCCTCCACTTT. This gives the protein CAIRAPGSSPLHF.

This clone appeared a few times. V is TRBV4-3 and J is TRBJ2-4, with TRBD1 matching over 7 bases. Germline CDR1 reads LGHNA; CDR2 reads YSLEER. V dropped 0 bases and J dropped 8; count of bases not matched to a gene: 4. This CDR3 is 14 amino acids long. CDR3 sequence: CASSQDHRGYIQYF. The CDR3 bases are TGCGCCAGCAGCCAAGATCACAGGGGCTACATTCAGTACTTC.